A single sample is the source of the 6 T cell receptor beta chains below, sequenced in a study of cytomegalovirus exposure and HLA in healthy donors. The PCR used 60 Vbeta and 13 Jbeta primers. Libraries were prepared by immunoSEQ multiplex PCR; TCRdb keeps only in-frame clonotypes and omits some of them. The table includes about 200,000 clones, more than 65% detected once. The sequenced sample was PBMCs. Receptors were obtained from a woman younger than 45 in good health and CMV-seronegative.

Worth noting for this clone: Additional DNA sequences in this sample encode the identical CDR3. The genes are TRBV2 and TRBJ1-2; 7 nucleotides align to TRBD1. The length of the CDR3 is 13 residues. The V segment lost 3 bases and the J segment 4 bases; nucleotides outside the gene matches: 2. CDR1 and CDR2 (germline): SNHLY, FYNNEI. Here the CDR3 reads CASSEAGGYGYTF. The CDR3 bases are TGTGCCAGCAGTGAGGCAGGGGGCTATGGCTACACCTTC.

This clone was observed a single time. The chain joins TRBV9 to TRBJ1-1; no clear D gene. From germline, CDR1 is SGDLS and CDR2 YYNGEE. Deletions cut 4 bases from V and 1 base from J, with 11 bases between. CDR3 size: 14 residues. In DNA, the CDR3 is TGTGCCAGCAGCCTAAAGAGACAGAACACTGAAGCTTTCTTT. Translated, it gives CASSLKRQNTEAFF.

The CDR3 sequence is CASSPSGTGGQETQYF. The DNA for the CDR3 is TGTGCCAGCAGCCCCTCCGGGACAGGGGGCCAAGAGACCCAGTACTTC. The chain recombines TRBV13 with TRBJ2-5; 11 bases match TRBD1. V shed 5 bases, J shed 1 base, and the junction held 6 bases outside the gene matches. CDR1 is PRHDT and CDR2 is FYEKMQ in the germline V gene (reference sequence). This CDR3 is 16 amino acids long.

The chain couples TRBV5-4 to TRBJ1-2, with 8 bases aligning to TRBD1. The V segment lost 2 bases and the J segment 4 bases; nucleotides outside the gene matches: 4. Germline assignment: CDR1 SGHNT and CDR2 YYREEE (reference sequence). The CDR3 consists of 14 residues. The DNA of the CDR3 is TGTGCCAGCAGCTTCAGGGGGCAGGGCTATGGCTACACCTTC. This encodes CASSFRGQGYGYTF.

The V and J genes are TRBV18 and TRBJ2-2; 7 bases match TRBD1. The CDR3 runs 17 residues. CDR1 is KGHSH and CDR2 is LQKENI in the germline V gene. The trim removed 6 bases at V and 0 bases at J, leaving 10 bases unmatched. CDR3 sequence (DNA): TGTGCCAGCTCCCGCCTGACAGGGACATCGAACACCGGGGAGCTGTTTTTT. Translation: CASSRLTGTSNTGELFF.

V and J are TRBV19 and TRBJ1-2, with D tentatively TRBD1 (5 bases). Germline CDR1 reads LNHDA; CDR2 reads SQIVND (reference sequence). The CDR3 contains 15 residues. V dropped 7 bases and J dropped 0 bases, with 15 bases sitting between them. This chain's CDR3 is CASKTRRGSNYGYTF. CDR3 DNA sequence: TGTGCCAGTAAGACTCGAAGGGGATCTAACTATGGCTACACCTTC.